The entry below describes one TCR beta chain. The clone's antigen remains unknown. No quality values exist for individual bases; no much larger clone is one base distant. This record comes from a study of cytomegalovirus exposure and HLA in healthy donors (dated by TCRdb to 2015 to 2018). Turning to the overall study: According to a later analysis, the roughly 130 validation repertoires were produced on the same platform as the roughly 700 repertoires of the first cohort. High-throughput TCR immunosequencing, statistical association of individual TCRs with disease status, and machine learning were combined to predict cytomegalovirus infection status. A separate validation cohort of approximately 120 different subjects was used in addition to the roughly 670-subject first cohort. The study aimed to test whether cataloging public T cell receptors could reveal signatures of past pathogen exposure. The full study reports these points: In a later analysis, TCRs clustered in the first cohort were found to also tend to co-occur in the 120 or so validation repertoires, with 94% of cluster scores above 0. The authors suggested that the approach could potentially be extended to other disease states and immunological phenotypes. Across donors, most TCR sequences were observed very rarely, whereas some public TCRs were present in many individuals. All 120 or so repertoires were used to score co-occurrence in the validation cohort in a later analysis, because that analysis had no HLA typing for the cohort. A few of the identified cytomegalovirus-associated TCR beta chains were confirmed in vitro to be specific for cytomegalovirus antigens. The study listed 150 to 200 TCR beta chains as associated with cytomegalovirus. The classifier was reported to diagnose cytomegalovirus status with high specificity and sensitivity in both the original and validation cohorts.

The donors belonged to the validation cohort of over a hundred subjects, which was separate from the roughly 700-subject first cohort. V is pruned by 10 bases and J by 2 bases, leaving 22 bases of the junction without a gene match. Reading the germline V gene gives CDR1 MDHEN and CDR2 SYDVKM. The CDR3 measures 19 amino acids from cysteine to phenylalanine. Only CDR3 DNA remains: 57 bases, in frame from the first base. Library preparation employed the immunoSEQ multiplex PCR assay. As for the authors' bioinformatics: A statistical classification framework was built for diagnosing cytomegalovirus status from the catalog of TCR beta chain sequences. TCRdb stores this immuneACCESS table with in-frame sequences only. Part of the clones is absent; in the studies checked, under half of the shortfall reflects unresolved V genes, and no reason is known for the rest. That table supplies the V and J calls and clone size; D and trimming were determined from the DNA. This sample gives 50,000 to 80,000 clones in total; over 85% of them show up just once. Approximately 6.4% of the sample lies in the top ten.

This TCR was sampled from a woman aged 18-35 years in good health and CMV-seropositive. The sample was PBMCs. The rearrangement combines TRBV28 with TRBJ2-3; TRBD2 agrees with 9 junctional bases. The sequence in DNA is TGTGCCACCCGGGGAGGACTAGCGAAAAGGGAGGGCCCCACAGATACGCAGTATTTT. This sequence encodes CATRGGLAKREGPTDTQYF.